Listed below are T cell receptor beta chains from one sample, sequenced in a study of blood T cell repertoires in COVID-19. The method was immunoSEQ multiplex PCR; TCRdb's version includes in-frame clones alone and lacks a portion of them. This table holds roughly 100,000 clones, approximately 80% found once. The specimen was peripheral blood. The receptors derive from a woman aged 65 to 85 with acute or convalescent COVID-19. The CDR3 runs from the conserved cysteine through the conserved F or W. The D gene is left open where the match is weak. Clone size is given for some rows only: seen once, a few or many times, or a class if the clone is expanded.

J: TRBJ2-7; D: NA; size: NA; V: TRBV12-3/TRBV12-4; DNA: TGTGCCAGCAGCCGGACAGTCCCAGGAGAGCAGTACTTC; CDR3: CASSRTVPGEQYF
J: TRBJ1-1; D: TRBD1; size: NA; V: TRBV3-1/TRBV3-2; DNA: TGTGCCAGCAGCCGCCTGACAGGGGACACTGAAGCTTTCTTT; CDR3: CASSRLTGDTEAFF
J: TRBJ2-2; D: NA; size: few; V: TRBV10-2; DNA: TGCGCCAGCAGTGAGTCCGCTTCTAGGTCCGGGGAGCTGTTTTTT; CDR3: CASSESASRSGELFF
J: TRBJ1-2; D: NA; size: NA; V: TRBV27; DNA: TGTGCCAGCAGTTTATGGGGAGCTTTAGAGGGCTACACCTTC; CDR3: CASSLWGALEGYTF
J: TRBJ2-6; D: NA; size: NA; V: TRBV7-2; DNA: TGTGCCAGCAGCCTACGGACTATCCATTCTGGGGCCAACGTCCTGACTTTC; CDR3: CASSLRTIHSGANVLTF
J: TRBJ2-3; D: TRBD2; size: NA; V: TRBV5-1; DNA: TGCGCCAGCAGCCAGACGTGGCTAGCGGGAGTCGGGGATACGCAGTATTTT; CDR3: CASSQTWLAGVGDTQYF
J: TRBJ1-5; D: TRBD1; size: many; V: TRBV19; DNA: TGTGCCAGTACTCGCCCGGGACAGGGTTACAATCAGCCCCAGCATTTT; CDR3: CASTRPGQGYNQPQHF
J: TRBJ2-7; D: TRBD1; size: NA; V: TRBV19; DNA: TGTGCCAGTAGCCACGGGACAGGGGGCTACGAGCAGTACTTC; CDR3: CASSHGTGGYEQYF
J: TRBJ2-7; D: NA; size: NA; V: TRBV7-9; DNA: TGTGCCAGCAGCCTAGGGGGGGATAGGTACGAGCAGTACTTC; CDR3: CASSLGGDRYEQYF
J: TRBJ2-5; D: NA; size: NA; V: TRBV4-2; DNA: TGTGCCAGCAGCCAAGATACGGGAGCTAATCAAGAGACCCAGTACTTC; CDR3: CASSQDTGANQETQYF
J: TRBJ2-1; D: TRBD2; size: NA; V: TRBV14; DNA: TGTGCCAGCAGCCGCGGGGGGGCAACCAATGAGCAGTTCTTC; CDR3: CASSRGGATNEQFF
J: TRBJ2-3; D: NA; size: NA; V: TRBV6-1; DNA: TGTGCCAGCAGCGAAAGGGGCCGGGCTTGGGGCACAGATACGCAGTATTTT; CDR3: CASSERGRAWGTDTQYF
J: TRBJ1-6; D: TRBD1; size: NA; V: TRBV3-1/TRBV3-2; DNA: TGTGCCAGCAGCCAACCGGGACAGGGAAATTCACCCCTCCACTTT; CDR3: CASSQPGQGNSPLHF
J: TRBJ2-7; D: NA; size: NA; V: TRBV19; DNA: TGTGCCAGTAGTGGTCAAATTAGCTCCTACGAGCAGTACTTC; CDR3: CASSGQISSYEQYF
J: TRBJ2-4; D: TRBD2; size: NA; V: TRBV5-1; DNA: TGCGCCAGCAGCCGCTTAGCGGGGGGGCGGGAGCCCCTCATTCAGTACTTC; CDR3: CASSRLAGGREPLIQYF
J: TRBJ2-3; D: TRBD2; size: NA; V: TRBV30; DNA: TGTGCTAGGCAGCTAGCGGGAGGGGATACGCAGTATTTT; CDR3: CARQLAGGDTQYF
J: TRBJ2-2; D: TRBD1; size: many; V: TRBV7-2; DNA: TGTGCCAGCAGTTACCCGACAGGGTCCACCGGGGAGCTGTTTTTT; CDR3: CASSYPTGSTGELFF
J: TRBJ1-4; D: NA; size: once; V: TRBV18; DNA: TGTGCCAGCTCCAGGACTGGGGTTAATGAAAAACTGTTTTTT; CDR3: CASSRTGVNEKLFF
J: TRBJ2-1; D: TRBD2; size: NA; V: TRBV7-3; DNA: TGTGCCAGCAGCTATTCTAGCGGAGTCTCCTACAATGAGCAGTTCTTC; CDR3: CASSYSSGVSYNEQFF
J: TRBJ2-7; D: TRBD2; size: NA; V: TRBV30; DNA: TGTGCCTGGAGTCCTAGCGGCCTTTCCTACGAGCAGTACTTC; CDR3: CAWSPSGLSYEQYF
J: TRBJ2-6; D: TRBD2; size: NA; V: TRBV19; DNA: TGTGCCAGTATTCAGCGGGGGGCGGCTGGGGCCAACGTCCTGACTTTC; CDR3: CASIQRGAAGANVLTF
J: TRBJ2-3; D: TRBD2; size: NA; V: TRBV9; DNA: TGTGCCAGCAGCGTAGCGGGAGGGCCGGGTACGCAGTATTTT; CDR3: CASSVAGGPGTQYF
J: TRBJ2-1; D: TRBD2; size: NA; V: TRBV7-9; DNA: TGTGCCAGCAGCTTAGGTGGGACTAGCAATGAGCAGTTCTTC; CDR3: CASSLGGTSNEQFF
J: TRBJ1-2; D: NA; size: NA; V: TRBV10-3; DNA: TGTGCCATCAGTGAACAGGAAATTAACTATGGCTACACCTTC; CDR3: CAISEQEINYGYTF
J: TRBJ1-3; D: NA; size: NA; V: TRBV6-5; DNA: TGTGCCAGCAGAGAGGCGGCTCTCTCTGGAAACACCATATATTTT; CDR3: CASREAALSGNTIYF
J: TRBJ2-3; D: TRBD2; size: NA; V: TRBV7-2; DNA: TGTGCCAGCAGCTTGGGCGGGGGTACCCCTAGCACAGATACGCAGTATTTT; CDR3: CASSLGGGTPSTDTQYF
J: TRBJ1-6; D: TRBD1; size: NA; V: TRBV30; DNA: TGTGCCTGGAGTGCCCGGACAGGGAGAGGGTCACCCCTCCACTTT; CDR3: CAWSARTGRGSPLHF
J: TRBJ1-5; D: NA; size: NA; V: TRBV12-3/TRBV12-4; DNA: TGTGCCAGCAGTTTATCGGTGGATCAGCCCCAGCATTTT; CDR3: CASSLSVDQPQHF
J: TRBJ1-1; D: TRBD1; size: few; V: TRBV6-6; DNA: TGTGCCAGCACCGTGGGACAGGGGTTGGTGAGCACTGAAGCTTTCTTT; CDR3: CASTVGQGLVSTEAFF